Below, 27 T cell receptor beta chains from the same sample are listed, as sequenced in a study of blood T cell repertoires in COVID-19 (dated by TCRdb to 2018 to 2020). Library preparation employed the immunoSEQ multiplex PCR assay. Drawn from immuneACCESS, this table holds only the in-frame rearrangements with V and J called that TCRdb kept. Clones are partly lost; checked studies trace under half to an unresolved V gene and leave the rest unexplained. Here the sample has approximately 50,000 clones; 70% to 90% occur a single time. The top ten hold about 3.2% of the sample. The sequenced sample consisted of peripheral blood. The receptors come from a woman of 80 years or more with acute or convalescent COVID-19.

The V gene is TRBV6-1, the J gene TRBJ1-1; no firm D call. The germline gives CDR1 MNHNS, CDR2 SASEGT. V was shortened by 0 bases and J by 4 bases, with 12 bases between the two germline ends. The CDR3 extends over 15 amino acids. DNA for the CDR3: TGTGCCAGCAGTGAAGCGCAGAGGGAGGGCACTGAAGCTTTCTTT. Translating gives CASSEAQREGTEAFF.

Note on this clone: Other DNA sequences in this sample translate to the same CDR3. The chain joins TRBV12-3 or TRBV12-4 to TRBJ2-2; TRBD1 is a possible D gene (5 bases). This CDR3 comprises 12 residues. The V end was cut by 5 bases, the J end by 4 bases, with 5 bases between. This chain's CDR3 is CASSRGTGELFF. CDR3 coding DNA: TGTGCCAGCAGTAGGGGCACCGGGGAGCTGTTTTTT.

V usage is TRBV3-1 (or the pseudogene TRBV3-2) and J usage is TRBJ1-1; unclear D gene. Germline V gene data show CDR1 as LGHDT and CDR2 as YNNKEL (reference sequence). The V end was cut by 1 base, the J end by 7 bases, with 10 bases between. The CDR3 totals 13 residues. CDR3 amino acids: CASSQGSGSEAFF. CDR3 DNA: TGTGCCAGCAGCCAAGGGTCCGGGAGTGAAGCTTTCTTT.

This chain uses TRBV6-5 with TRBJ1-6, with 7 bases matching TRBD1. Germline V gene sequence: CDR1 MNHEY, CDR2 SVGAGI. V was pared by 2 bases and J by 5 bases, with 3 bases of the junction left unmatched. This CDR3 comprises 15 residues. The CDR3 protein is CASSYRGPDNSPLHF. For the CDR3, the DNA is TGTGCCAGCAGTTACAGGGGGCCCGATAATTCACCCCTCCACTTT.

The chain carries TRBV4-1 and TRBJ1-3; D remains unclear. The CDR3 is made up of 14 amino acids. CDR1 and CDR2 (germline): MGHRA, YSYEKL. V dropped 1 base and J dropped 0 bases, with 4 bases sitting between them. For the CDR3, the DNA is TGCGCCAGCAGCCAAGCTCGCTCTGGAAACACCATATATTTT. Its protein is CASSQARSGNTIYF.

This chain uses TRBV6-1 with TRBJ1-3; tentatively, D is TRBD1 (5 bases). The germline V and J ends were trimmed by 2 bases and 0 bases, with 8 bases remaining between them. This CDR3 is 15 amino acids long. In germline, CDR1 is MNHNS, CDR2 SASEGT. The CDR3 DNA reads TGTGCCAGCAGTGAACAGGGTAACTCTGGAAACACCATATATTTT. As protein: CASSEQGNSGNTIYF.

This chain uses TRBV3-1 (or the pseudogene TRBV3-2) with TRBJ1-2; 8 nucleotides line up with TRBD1. The CDR3 sequence is 17 residues long. Germline V gene data show CDR1 as LGHDT and CDR2 as YNNKEL (reference sequence). Trimming cost V 1 base and J 8 bases; bases outside gene matches: 15. CDR3 nucleotides: TGTGCCAGCAGCCAAGGGGACAGGAGGGATTGGAACGAAGGCTACACCTTC. It is translated as CASSQGDRRDWNEGYTF.

The table lists this clone with a count of one. The rearrangement links TRBV5-1 to TRBJ1-2; D unresolved. The V end lost 5 bases, the J end lost 3 bases, and 11 bases lay between the germline ends. CDR3 length: 13 residues. CDR1 SGHRS and CDR2 YFSETQ come from the germline V gene. The CDR3 sequence: CASSTDGDYGYTF. The CDR3 DNA reads as TGCGCCAGCAGTACAGACGGTGACTATGGCTACACCTTC.

Concerning this clone itself: The sample carries other DNA sequences with the same CDR3. V is TRBV3-1 (or the pseudogene TRBV3-2) and J is TRBJ2-7, with D unclear. V lost 1 base and J 3 bases, leaving 7 bases between the germline ends. The CDR3 sequence is 13 residues long. Germline V gene sequence: CDR1 LGHDT, CDR2 YNNKEL (reference sequence). The CDR3 DNA reads TGTGCCAGCAGCCAAGTATCCAGCTACGAGCAGTACTTC. It yields the protein CASSQVSSYEQYF.

This sequence joins TRBV7-2 and TRBJ2-7, with 9 bases that match TRBD2. The CDR3 runs 16 residues. Germline lookup yields CDR1 SGHTA and CDR2 FQGNSA. With V trimmed by 5 bases and J by 6 bases, 14 bases remained unmatched. DNA for the CDR3: TGTGCCAGCAGCCCGAGCGGGGGGCACCCAGAAGGCGAGCAGTACTTC. Its translation is CASSPSGGHPEGEQYF.

The rearrangement joins TRBV3-1 (or the pseudogene TRBV3-2) to TRBJ1-2; possibly TRBD1 for D (5 bases). The ends were cut back, 0 bases at V and 6 bases at J, with 14 bases in the middle. Per the germline V gene, CDR1 is LGHDT and CDR2 is YNNKEL (reference sequence). The CDR3 has 15 amino acids. CDR3 protein: CASSQDWGGKNGYTF. In nucleotides, the CDR3 is TGTGCCAGCAGCCAAGATTGGGGCGGGAAGAATGGCTACACCTTC.

This chain uses TRBV3-1 (or the pseudogene TRBV3-2) with TRBJ2-3, with D unresolved. The V end was cut by 4 bases, the J end by 0 bases, with 8 bases between. The CDR3 totals 14 residues. Germline V gene data show CDR1 as LGHDT and CDR2 as YNNKEL (reference sequence). CDR3 nucleotide sequence: TGTGCCAGCAGCCTCACCCAGAGCACAGATACGCAGTATTTT. Its translation is CASSLTQSTDTQYF.

The CDR3 nucleotides read TGTGCCAGCAGCTTTTGGACCCGGGACAGAAATGAAAAACTGTTTTTT. Its translation: CASSFWTRDRNEKLFF. The rearrangement uses TRBV13 and TRBJ1-4; 7 bases are a match to TRBD1. Germline trimming cut 3 bases from V and 5 bases from J; bases unmatched to any gene: 9. The germline gives CDR1 PRHDT, CDR2 FYEKMQ (reference sequence). This CDR3 spans 16 amino acids.

V usage is TRBV30 and J usage is TRBJ1-3, with D possibly matching TRBD1 (5 bases). V shed 5 bases and J shed 4 bases, with 15 bases lying between them. This CDR3 is built from 14 residues. Germline CDR1 and CDR2: GTSNPN and SVGIG (reference sequence). Here the CDR3 DNA reads TGTGCCTGGGGTTCCGGACATTACGGAAACACCATATATTTT. It specifies CAWGSGHYGNTIYF.

The chain joins TRBV6-5 to TRBJ1-6, with D tentatively TRBD1 (6 bases). The CDR3 consists of 14 residues. V lost 6 bases to trimming and J lost 5 bases, with 11 bases between them. Germline V gene sequence: CDR1 MNHEY, CDR2 SVGAGI. CDR3 DNA: TGTGCCAGCAGCCGGGACACGAATAATTCACCCCTCCACTTT. This translates into CASSRDTNNSPLHF.

The V gene is TRBV19, the J gene TRBJ1-6; 11 bases are shared with TRBD1. V shed 3 bases and J 9 bases; nucleotides not matched to a gene: 7. In germline, CDR1 is LNHDA, CDR2 SQIVND (reference sequence). The CDR3 loop spans 16 amino acids. The DNA for the CDR3 is TGTGCCAGTAGTATCCGGACAGGGGGCTCGTCTTCACCCCTCCACTTT. Its protein product is CASSIRTGGSSSPLHF. Full variable domain (missing parts from reference TRBV19 and TRBJ1-6): DGGITQSPKYLFRKEGQNVTLSCEQNLNHDAMYWYRQDPGQGLRLIYYSQIVNDFQKGDIAEGYSVSREKKESFPLTVTSAQKNPTAFYLCASSIRTGGSSSPLHFGNGTRLTVT.

The chain links TRBV2 to TRBJ1-1; D possibly corresponds to TRBD1 (5 bases). Per the germline V gene, CDR1 is SNHLY and CDR2 is FYNNEI. This CDR3 contains 12 residues. The germline V and J ends were trimmed by 11 bases and 5 bases, with 15 bases remaining between them. Here the CDR3 DNA reads TGTGCCGGAAAAGGGGATGCTACTGAAGCTTTCTTT. Translating it yields CAGKGDATEAFF. The full variable domain, in which reference TRBV2 and TRBJ1-1 provide the parts outside the CDR3, is EPEVTQTPSHQVTQMGQEVILRCVPISNHLYFYWYRQILGQKVEFLVSFYNNEISEKSEIFDDQFSVERPDGSNFTLKIRSTKLEDSAMYFCAGKGDATEAFFGQGTRLTVV.

The chain recombines TRBV7-2 with TRBJ2-7; 7 positions agree with TRBD1. The CDR3 runs 15 residues. Germline-derived CDR1 and CDR2 are SGHTA and FQGNSA. J lost 3 bases, V lost 5 bases, and 10 bases had no gene match. CDR3 DNA: TGTGCCAGCAGCCAGGACAGGAAGGGCGTCTACGAGCAGTACTTC. It yields the protein CASSQDRKGVYEQYF. Drawing the rest from reference TRBV7-2 and TRBJ2-7, the complete variable domain is GAGVSQSPSNKVTEKGKDVELRCDPISGHTALYWYRQSLGQGLEFLIYFQGNSAPDKSGLPSDRFSAERTGGSVSTLTIQRTQQEDSAVYLCASSQDRKGVYEQYFGPGTRLTVT.

The rearrangement links TRBV12-3 or TRBV12-4 to TRBJ1-1; TRBD1 agrees at 8 bases. The V gene end was trimmed by 5 bases and the J gene end by 1 base; junction bases not matched to a gene: 0. This CDR3 has 13 amino acids. CDR3 residues: CASSTGGNTEAFF. The CDR3 nucleotides read TGTGCCAGCAGTACAGGGGGGAACACTGAAGCTTTCTTT.

This clone was seen more than once but under ten times. This chain links TRBV6-2 or TRBV6-3 with TRBJ1-2; possibly TRBD1 for D (6 bases). The CDR3 loop spans 15 amino acids. Germline-derived CDR1 and CDR2 are MNHEY and SVGEGT. V dropped 0 bases and J dropped 3 bases, with 11 bases sitting between them. The DNA of the CDR3 is TGTGCCAGCAGTTACTCGACAGGCCTTTACTATGGCTACACCTTC. Its translation is CASSYSTGLYYGYTF.

The chain couples TRBV10-3 to TRBJ1-5, with D possibly being TRBD1 (6 bases). The germline CDR1 and CDR2 sequences are ENHRY and SYGVKD. The CDR3 spans 14 residues. V shed 3 bases and J shed 4 bases, with 10 bases lying between them. The CDR3 reads CAISELQGNQPQHF. The CDR3 DNA sequence: TGTGCCATCAGTGAACTACAGGGAAATCAGCCCCAGCATTTT.

The genes are TRBV19 and TRBJ2-2; 7 bases fit TRBD1. Unmatched junction bases numbered 9, after V lost 3 bases and J lost 2 bases. The germline CDR1 and CDR2 sequences are LNHDA and SQIVND (reference sequence). CDR3 length: 17 amino acids. In DNA, the CDR3 is TGTGCCAGTAGTATGGGGGCAGGGGGTGCAAACACCGGGGAGCTGTTTTTT. As protein: CASSMGAGGANTGELFF.

This clone was picked up a small number of times. This chain uses TRBV19 with TRBJ1-5, with 7 bases fitting TRBD1. Germline loops: CDR1 LNHDA, CDR2 SQIVND (reference sequence). There are 15 residues in the CDR3. V lost 4 bases to trimming and J lost 7 bases; unmatched junction nucleotides: 10. CDR3 amino acids: CASSNPGQWQQPQHF. The CDR3 DNA is TGTGCCAGTAGTAATCCGGGACAGTGGCAGCAGCCCCAGCATTTT.

The chain has TRBV11-3 and TRBJ2-5; D perhaps matches TRBD1 (5 bases). The CDR3 contains 13 residues. Germline CDR1 is SGHNT and CDR2 is YENEEA. V was clipped by 0 bases and J by 5 bases, with 7 bases between them. Here the CDR3 DNA reads TGTGCCAGCAGCTTAGACAGGGTGGAGACCCAGTACTTC. This encodes CASSLDRVETQYF.

The chain couples TRBV3-1 (or the pseudogene TRBV3-2) to TRBJ2-7; tentative D call: TRBD2 (6 bases). Germline assignment: CDR1 LGHDT and CDR2 YNNKEL (reference sequence). The CDR3 extends over 15 amino acids. V was trimmed by 10 bases and J by 0 bases, leaving 19 bases between them. The CDR3 DNA follows: TGTGCCACCGAAGTAGGGGACTCAAGCTCCTACGAGCAGTACTTC. Translation: CATEVGDSSSYEQYF.

V is TRBV5-1 and J is TRBJ1-1; D is unclear. CDR3 length: 14 residues. The V and J ends lost 0 bases and 6 bases respectively, with 12 bases between them. The V gene's germline CDR1 is SGHRS and CDR2 YFSETQ. The DNA of the CDR3 is TGCGCCAGCAGCTTGGTGGTGGGAGCCCCTGAAGCTTTCTTT. The encoded protein is CASSLVVGAPEAFF.

This clone has a handful of counts. This sequence joins TRBV6-4 and TRBJ1-2, with D unclear. The germline CDR1 and CDR2 sequences are MRHNA and SNTAGT. With 6 bases removed from V and 4 bases from J, the gap between germline ends came to 18 bases. The length of the CDR3 is 15 residues. The CDR3 reads CASSQTGEGSYGYTF. The DNA for the CDR3 is TGTGCCAGCAGCCAGACTGGTGAAGGATCCTATGGCTACACCTTC.